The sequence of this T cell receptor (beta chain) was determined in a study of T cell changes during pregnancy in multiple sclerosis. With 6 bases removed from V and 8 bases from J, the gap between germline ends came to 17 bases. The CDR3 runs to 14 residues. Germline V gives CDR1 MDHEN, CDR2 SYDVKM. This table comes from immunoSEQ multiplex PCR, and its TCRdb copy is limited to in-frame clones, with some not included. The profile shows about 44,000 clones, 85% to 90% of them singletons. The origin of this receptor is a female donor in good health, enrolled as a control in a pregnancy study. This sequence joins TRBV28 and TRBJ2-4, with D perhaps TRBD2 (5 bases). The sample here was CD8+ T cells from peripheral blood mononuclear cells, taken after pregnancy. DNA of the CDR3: TGTGCCAGCAGCCCCACTCAAACGGAGGACATTCAGTACTTC. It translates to CASSPTQTEDIQYF.